Given below is one TCR beta chain in context. These data belong to a study of blood T cell repertoires in COVID-19. Study details: Samples came from the United States, Italy and Spain, spanning acute and convalescent COVID-19. From T cells, B-cell-depleted T cells, or PBMCs came the material, which was cDNA or gDNA.

The CDR3 is made up of 14 amino acids. The germline V gene encodes CDR1 SGHTS and CDR2 YDEGEE. V was cut by 3 bases and J by 3 bases, with 9 bases left in between. Seattle's enrolled individuals joined amid active infection and were then monitored longitudinally. As processed by the authors: Reference gene primers were amplified, and this amplification served to estimate nucleated cell counts. The table came from immunoSEQ multiplex PCR; TCRdb's copy has only in-frame clones and leaves some out. V and J calls and clone size are those listed in that table; D and trimming were worked out from the DNA. The sample records about 360,000 clones, around nine tenths being singletons.

This chain uses TRBV5-8 with TRBJ1-4; the D is unclear. The source is a woman aged 55-69 years with COVID-19, enrolled during active disease. Material for sequencing was peripheral blood. CDR3 sequence reads: CASSSGSPNEKLFF. DNA for the CDR3: TGTGCCAGCAGCTCCGGGAGCCCTAATGAAAAACTGTTTTTT. The whole variable domain, remainder taken from reference TRBV5-8 and TRBJ1-4, is EAGVTQSPTHLIKTRGQQATLRCSPISGHTSVYWYQQALGLGLQFLLWYDEGEERNRGNFPPRFSGRQFPNYSSELNVNALELEDSALYLCASSSGSPNEKLFFGSGTQLSVL.